The 27 T cell receptor beta chains below all came from one sample that was sequenced in a study of regulatory T cells in long-lasting Graves disease (dated by TCRdb to the early 2020s). What this sample's time point label stands for: persistent/refractory GD, antithyroid drugs over 5 years with positive TRAb. For both TCR sequencing and RNA sequencing, RNA was extracted from PBMCs in TRIzol. Library preparation used multiplex PCR. The instrument was an Illumina HiSeq 4000. TCR beta libraries were built with iRepertoire HTBI primers and Arm-PCR amplification of CDR3 regions. TCRdb ran its own pipeline on the public reads, namely fastp trimming at Q25 and MiXCR clone calling, and kept in-frame beta chains. Rows are combined by CDR3 protein, so each entry shows the most common genes and DNA. The sample table holds 300,000 to 500,000 distinct CDR3 sequences, of which around 21% were seen once. Of the sample, less than 25% falls within the top ten clones.

Specimen: peripheral blood mononuclear cells (PBMCs), collected when the disease was refractory, from a patient treated with antithyroid drugs. These receptors were obtained from a female donor with Graves disease.

The gene calls are TRBV6-2 or TRBV6-3 and TRBJ2-2, with TRBD1 identical over 8 bases. With 6 bases clipped from V and 3 bases from J, the junction kept 6 bases outside the gene matches. Germline V gene data show CDR1 as MNHEY and CDR2 as SVGEGT. The CDR3 totals 15 residues. Here the CDR3 reads CASRPDRGYTGELFF. Written as DNA, the CDR3 is TGTGCCAGCAGACCCGACAGGGGCTACACCGGGGAGCTGTTTTTT.

In this sample, this clonotype turned up a few times. The V gene is TRBV28, the J gene TRBJ1-5; D ambiguous. With 5 bases removed from V and 5 bases from J, the gap between germline ends came to 4 bases. The CDR3 runs 11 residues. The germline V gene encodes CDR1 MDHEN and CDR2 SYDVKM. The CDR3: CASSGYQPQHF. The CDR3 DNA is TGTGCCAGCAGTGGTTATCAGCCCCAGCATTTT.

This clonotype came up many times. The chain employs TRBV28 and TRBJ2-7; 9 nucleotides align to TRBD1. The germline V gene encodes CDR1 MDHEN and CDR2 SYDVKM. Trimming removed 8 bases from V and 3 bases from J; junction bases left unmatched: 14. The CDR3 loop spans 16 amino acids. The CDR3 loop reads CASLGAPGQGYYEQYF. The CDR3, as DNA: TGTGCCAGCCTAGGGGCTCCGGGACAGGGTTACTACGAGCAGTACTTC.

This clonotype was seen only a few times. The chain joins TRBV20-1 to TRBJ2-7, with 10 bases aligning to TRBD2. Trimming at V came to 3 bases and at J to 6 bases, leaving 8 bases not matched to a gene. CDR3 length equals 14 residues. The germline gives CDR1 DFQATT, CDR2 SNEGSKA (reference sequence). CDR3 nucleotides: TGCAGTGCTAGGGCTACTAGCGGGACTGGCGAGCAGTACTTC. Its translation: CSARATSGTGEQYF.

The table lists this clonotype with many counts. The V and J genes are TRBV20-1 and TRBJ1-5, with D unresolved. Germline CDR1 DFQATT, CDR2 SNEGSKA (reference sequence). This CDR3 region has 14 residues. The germline V and J ends were trimmed by 6 bases and 0 bases, with 12 bases remaining between them. As DNA, the CDR3 is TGCAGTGCGACGGAGGGATATAGCAATCAGCCCCAGCATTTT. Protein sequence: CSATEGYSNQPQHF.

Only a few counts were recorded for this clonotype. The chain links TRBV28 to TRBJ1-1; TRBD1 might be the D (5 bases). Germline V gives CDR1 MDHEN, CDR2 SYDVKM. CDR3 length equals 16 residues. V shed 1 base and J shed 0 bases, with 12 bases lying between them. CDR3 bases: TGTGCCAGCAGTTTATCGCCGGGGGAAATGAACACTGAAGCTTTCTTT. Its translation is CASSLSPGEMNTEAFF.

The chain recombines TRBV6-1 with TRBJ2-3, with a possible D match to TRBD2 (6 bases). Germline CDR1 and CDR2: MNHNS and SASEGT. Between the trimmed V and J ends, which lost 6 bases and 11 bases, there was a span of 21 bases. The CDR3 is made up of 14 amino acids. The CDR3 region has the DNA TGTGCCAGCAGCAAACTAGCATCAACAGGCGAGCAGTATTTT. Encoded protein: CASSKLASTGEQYF.

Remarks on this clonotype: Germline and junction disagree at one end, which may indicate a read error. V and J are TRBV11-2 and TRBJ2-1; TRBD1 might be the D (6 bases). The V gene's germline CDR1 is SGHAT and CDR2 FQNNGV. This CDR3 has 15 amino acids. Written as DNA, the CDR3 is TGTGCCAGCGGCTTAGCCGTGACAGGTCTGGGTGAGCAGTTCTTC. Its translation is CASGLAVTGLGEQFF.

The chain is built from TRBV7-9 and TRBJ1-2, with a possible D match to TRBD1 (5 bases). The V gene lost 5 bases and the J gene lost 3 bases, with 16 bases spanning the gap. In germline, CDR1 is SEHNR, CDR2 FQNEAQ (reference sequence). The CDR3 consists of 15 residues. In DNA, the CDR3 is TGTGCCAGCAGCCCGACCAGGGCAGGAGACTATGGCTACACCTTC. It yields the protein CASSPTRAGDYGYTF.

This clonotype was picked up many times. This chain joins TRBV2 and TRBJ2-2; 10 bases are a match to TRBD2. The CDR3 has 17 amino acids. Germline-derived CDR1 and CDR2 are SNHLY and FYNNEI. J gave up 4 bases and V 4 bases, and 9 bases lay outside the gene matches. The DNA for the CDR3 is TGTGCCAGCAGTGTGAATAGCGGGAGGTCCGGCACCGGGGAGCTGTTTTTT. Protein: CASSVNSGRSGTGELFF.

The rearrangement joins TRBV19 to TRBJ1-5, with D unclear. V gave up 10 bases and J gave up 3 bases, with 19 bases separating them. CDR1 is LNHDA, CDR2 SQIVND, per germline (reference sequence). The CDR3 covers 15 residues. As DNA, the CDR3 is TGTGCCACCCGCCCTCGGATAGGCATCAATCAGCCCCAGCATTTT. This encodes CATRPRIGINQPQHF.

This chain joins TRBV4-3 and TRBJ1-6; D is perhaps TRBD1 (6 bases). Germline V gene data show CDR1 as LGHNA and CDR2 as YSLEER. V was clipped by 0 bases and J by 9 bases, with 21 bases between them. CDR3 length equals 18 residues. The CDR3 sequence: CASSQDPGTPSHSSPLHF. As DNA, the CDR3 is TGCGCCAGCAGCCAAGATCCAGGGACACCGAGTCATAGTTCACCCCTCCACTTT.

The V and J genes are TRBV19 and TRBJ1-1; D may be TRBD1 (5 bases). This CDR3 is 15 amino acids long. The germline V gene has CDR1 LNHDA and CDR2 SQIVND (reference sequence). Trimming cost V 6 bases and J 1 base, with 15 bases left between them. The CDR3: CASRPGRGRNTEAFF. CDR3 in DNA: TGTGCCAGTAGGCCCGGGCGGGGGAGGAACACTGAAGCTTTCTTT.

The chain couples TRBV7-2 to TRBJ2-3, with D perhaps matching TRBD2 (6 bases). With 5 bases removed from V and 0 bases from J, the gap between germline ends came to 15 bases. This CDR3 is 16 amino acids long. In germline, CDR1 is SGHTA, CDR2 FQGNSA. The CDR3 DNA follows: TGTGCCAGCAGCCAGACCGGGACTCGAAGCACAGATACGCAGTATTTT. Protein sequence: CASSQTGTRSTDTQYF.

Many counts were recorded for this clonotype. This chain uses TRBV12-3 or TRBV12-4 with TRBJ2-2; D not resolved. The CDR3 runs 12 residues. V dropped 3 bases and J dropped 5 bases, with 4 bases sitting between them. The CDR3 is CASSFQTGELFF. CDR3 DNA: TGTGCCAGCAGTTTCCAAACCGGGGAGCTGTTTTTT.

The chain links TRBV5-6 to TRBJ2-4; D remains unclear. The V and J ends lost 0 bases and 12 bases respectively, with 7 bases between them. CDR3 size: 11 residues. CDR1 is SGHDT and CDR2 is YYEEEE in the germline V gene. The CDR3 reads CASSLGSYQYF. The CDR3 nucleotides are TGTGCCAGCAGCTTGGGATCCTATCAGTACTTC.

The chain links TRBV20-1 to TRBJ2-1, with TRBD1 as a possible D gene (6 bases). Germline values: CDR1 DFQATT, CDR2 SNEGSKA (reference sequence). Trimming removed 6 bases from V and 6 bases from J, with 21 bases in between. This CDR3 spans 15 amino acids. Written as DNA, the CDR3 is TGCAGTGCAGGGTCCGGGACATGGTCTCTCAATGAGCAGTTCTTC. Residues: CSAGSGTWSLNEQFF.

This clonotype was observed a handful of times. The V gene is TRBV7-2, the J gene TRBJ2-3, with 9 bases that match TRBD2. The CDR3 extends over 14 amino acids. CDR1 SGHTA and CDR2 FQGNSA come from the germline V gene. V lost 6 bases to trimming and J lost 4 bases; unmatched junction nucleotides: 5. The CDR3 is CASRKREAADTQYF. As DNA, the CDR3 is TGTGCCAGCAGAAAGCGGGAGGCGGCAGATACGCAGTATTTT.

This chain links TRBV11-2 with TRBJ2-2; D possibly corresponds to TRBD2 (5 bases). Trimming stripped 2 bases from V and 4 bases from J, with 17 bases between. The CDR3 length is 17 residues. Germline V gene lookup returns CDR1 SGHAT and CDR2 FQNNGV. As DNA, the CDR3 is TGTGCCAGCAGCTTACGGTTACGGGATGAGGGCACCGGGGAGCTGTTTTTT. It encodes CASSLRLRDEGTGELFF.

This clonotype was picked up a small number of times. This chain joins TRBV3-1 and TRBJ2-7; TRBD1 matches 8 bases. The CDR3 has 13 amino acids. Germline V gives CDR1 LGHDT, CDR2 YNNKEL (reference sequence). The junction had 1 base not matched to a gene; V was cut back by 1 base and J by 5 bases. CDR3 sequence reads: CASSQVQGDEQYF. In DNA form, the CDR3 reads TGTGCCAGCAGCCAAGTACAGGGGGACGAGCAGTACTTC.

In its sample, this clonotype was seen many times. The CDR3 protein is CASSLAHGSGSSPYEQYF. In DNA, the CDR3 is TGTGCCAGCAGCTTAGCGCATGGTAGCGGGAGTTCGCCCTACGAGCAGTACTTC. The J gene is TRBJ2-7, the V gene TRBV5-6; the match to TRBD2 covers 9 bases. The CDR3 contains 18 residues. V trimming: 2 bases; J trimming: 2 bases; junction bases outside the gene matches: 14. Germline CDR1 reads SGHDT; CDR2 reads YYEEEE.

The chain has TRBV18 and TRBJ2-6; D is perhaps TRBD1 or TRBD2 (5 bases each). Germline assignment: CDR1 KGHSH and CDR2 LQKENI. CDR3 length equals 16 residues. The ends were cut back, 2 bases at V and 0 bases at J, with 8 bases in the middle. CDR3 DNA: TGTGCCAGCTCACCAGTGAGGGGCTCTGGGGCCAACGTCCTGACTTTC. Translating gives CASSPVRGSGANVLTF.

J is TRBJ2-7 and V is TRBV7-9; 10 nucleotides agree with TRBD1. Germline CDR1 is SEHNR and CDR2 is FQNEAQ (reference sequence). The CDR3 has 15 residues. The V and J ends lost 1 base and 4 bases, in that order; junction bases with no gene match: 4. Here the CDR3 reads CASSLGQGAGYEQYF. CDR3 DNA: TGTGCCAGCAGCTTAGGACAGGGGGCTGGGTACGAGCAGTACTTC.

This clonotype has ten or more counts. The CDR3 DNA follows: TGTGCCACCCAGCAAGATTTAGCCAAAAACATTCAGTACTTC. This translates into CATQQDLAKNIQYF. J is TRBJ2-4 and V is TRBV28; no firm D call. V was cut by 10 bases and J by 0 bases, with 13 bases left in between. CDR3 length: 14 residues. CDR1 and CDR2 (germline): MDHEN, SYDVKM.

This clonotype was detected ten times or more. The chain recombines TRBV2 with TRBJ2-7, with 11 positions matching TRBD1. From germline, CDR1 is SNHLY and CDR2 FYNNEI. V shed 2 bases, J shed 4 bases, and the junction held 4 bases outside the gene matches. This CDR3 spans 15 amino acids. CDR3 DNA sequence: TGTGCCAGCAGTGAAAGGGGACAGGGGGATTACGAGCAGTACTTC. Translating it yields CASSERGQGDYEQYF.

Comments on this clonotype: Its ends do not fully match the called genes, so a read error is possible. This chain links TRBV30 with TRBJ1-2; no definite D call. The V gene's germline CDR1 is GTSNPN and CDR2 SVGIG (reference sequence). This CDR3 is 13 amino acids long. Here the CDR3 DNA reads TGTGCCCGGATTCAGTCCCGTCCGGGAGGCTGCACCTTC. This codes for CARIQSRPGGCTF.

This clonotype was picked up many times. The chain combines TRBV28 with TRBJ2-2; 8 bases align to TRBD2. Germline V gene data show CDR1 as MDHEN and CDR2 as SYDVKM. Trimming cost V 8 bases and J 2 bases; bases outside gene matches: 4. The CDR3 spans 14 residues. CDR3 region: CASAGTSNTGELFF. CDR3 coding DNA: TGTGCCAGCGCCGGGACTAGTAACACCGGGGAGCTGTTTTTT.